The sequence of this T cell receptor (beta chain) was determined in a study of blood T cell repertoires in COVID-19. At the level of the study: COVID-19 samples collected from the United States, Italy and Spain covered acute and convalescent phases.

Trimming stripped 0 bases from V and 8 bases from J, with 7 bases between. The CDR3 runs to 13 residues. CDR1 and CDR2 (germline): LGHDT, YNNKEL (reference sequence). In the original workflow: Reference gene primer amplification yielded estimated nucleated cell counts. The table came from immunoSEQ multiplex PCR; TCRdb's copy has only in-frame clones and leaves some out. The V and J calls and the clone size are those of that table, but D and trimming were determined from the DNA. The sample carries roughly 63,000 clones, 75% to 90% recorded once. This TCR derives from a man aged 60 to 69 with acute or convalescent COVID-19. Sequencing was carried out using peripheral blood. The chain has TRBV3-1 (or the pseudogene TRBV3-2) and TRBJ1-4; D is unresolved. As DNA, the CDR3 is TGTGCCAGCAGCCAAGATACACAGGAAAAACTGTTTTTT. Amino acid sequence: CASSQDTQEKLFF.